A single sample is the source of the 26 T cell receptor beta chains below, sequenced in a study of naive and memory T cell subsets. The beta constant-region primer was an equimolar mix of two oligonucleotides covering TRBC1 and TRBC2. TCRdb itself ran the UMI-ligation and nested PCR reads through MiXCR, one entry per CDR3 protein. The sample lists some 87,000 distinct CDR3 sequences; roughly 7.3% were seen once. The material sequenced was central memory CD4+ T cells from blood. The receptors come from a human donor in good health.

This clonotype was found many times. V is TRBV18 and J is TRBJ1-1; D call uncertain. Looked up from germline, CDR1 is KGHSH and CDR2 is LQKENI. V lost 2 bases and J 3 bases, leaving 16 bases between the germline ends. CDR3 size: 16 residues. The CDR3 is CASSPRWEMVDTEAFF. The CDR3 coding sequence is TGTGCCAGCTCACCAAGATGGGAGATGGTGGACACTGAAGCTTTCTTT.

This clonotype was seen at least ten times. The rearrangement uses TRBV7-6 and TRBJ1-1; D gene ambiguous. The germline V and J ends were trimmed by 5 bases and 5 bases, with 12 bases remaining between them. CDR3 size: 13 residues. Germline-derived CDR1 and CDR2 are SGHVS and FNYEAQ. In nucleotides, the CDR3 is TGTGCCAGCAGCCCAACCGTTACTACTGAAGCTTTCTTT. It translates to CASSPTVTTEAFF.

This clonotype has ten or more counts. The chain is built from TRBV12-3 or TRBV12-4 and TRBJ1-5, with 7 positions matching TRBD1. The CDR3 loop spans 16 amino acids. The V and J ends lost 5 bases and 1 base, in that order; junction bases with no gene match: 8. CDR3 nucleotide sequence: TGTGCCAGCAGTCCCGGACAGGTGGCGAGCAATCAGCCCCAGCATTTT. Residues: CASSPGQVASNQPQHF.

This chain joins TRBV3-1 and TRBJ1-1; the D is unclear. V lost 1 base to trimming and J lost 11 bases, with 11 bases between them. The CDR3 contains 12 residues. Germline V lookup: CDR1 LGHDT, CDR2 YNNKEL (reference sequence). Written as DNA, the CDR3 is TGTGCCAGCAGCCAAGGGGAAAGGTTGGCTTTCTTT. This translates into CASSQGERLAFF.

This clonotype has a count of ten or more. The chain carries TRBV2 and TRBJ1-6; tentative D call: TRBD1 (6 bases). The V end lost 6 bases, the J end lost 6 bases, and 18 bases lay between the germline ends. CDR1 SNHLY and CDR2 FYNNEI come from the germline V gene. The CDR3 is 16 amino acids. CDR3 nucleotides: TGTGCCAGCAGAGCCCGAGGGGGTTCTGGTAATTCACCCCTCCACTTT. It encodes CASRARGGSGNSPLHF. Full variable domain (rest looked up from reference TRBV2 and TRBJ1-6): EPEVTQTPSHQVTQMGQEVILRCVPISNHLYFYWYRQILGQKVEFLVSFYNNEISEKSEIFDDQFSVERPDGSNFTLKIRSTKLEDSAMYFCASRARGGSGNSPLHFGNGTRLTVT.

CDR3 region: CASGEPSSNEQFF. As DNA, the CDR3 is TGCGCCAGCGGGGAACCCTCTTCCAATGAGCAGTTCTTC. The rearrangement uses TRBV5-1 and TRBJ2-1; no clear D. Trimming removed 7 bases from V and 6 bases from J, with 14 bases in between. Germline assignment: CDR1 SGHRS and CDR2 YFSETQ. This CDR3 spans 13 amino acids.

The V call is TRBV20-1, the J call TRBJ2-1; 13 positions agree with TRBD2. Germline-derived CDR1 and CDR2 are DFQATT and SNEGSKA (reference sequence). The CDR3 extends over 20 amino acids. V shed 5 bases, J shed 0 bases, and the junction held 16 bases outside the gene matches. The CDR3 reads CSAPALLAGGPQSSYNEQFF. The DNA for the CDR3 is TGCAGTGCTCCTGCTTTACTAGCGGGGGGGCCCCAGAGCTCCTACAATGAGCAGTTCTTC.

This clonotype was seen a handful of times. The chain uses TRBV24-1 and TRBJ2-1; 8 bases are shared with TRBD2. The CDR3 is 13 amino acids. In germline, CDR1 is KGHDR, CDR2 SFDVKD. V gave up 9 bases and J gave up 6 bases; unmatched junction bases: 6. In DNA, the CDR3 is TGTGCCACCGGGGCTAGCGGGTCCAATGAGCAGTTCTTC. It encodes CATGASGSNEQFF.

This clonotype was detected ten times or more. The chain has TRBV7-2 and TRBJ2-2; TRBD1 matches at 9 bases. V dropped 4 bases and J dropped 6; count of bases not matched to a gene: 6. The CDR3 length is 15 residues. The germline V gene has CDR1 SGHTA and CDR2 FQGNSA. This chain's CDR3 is CASSSGQGTAGELFF. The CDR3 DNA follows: TGTGCCAGCAGCTCGGGACAGGGAACGGCCGGGGAGCTGTTTTTT. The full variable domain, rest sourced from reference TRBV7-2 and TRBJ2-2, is GAGVSQSPSNKVTEKGKDVELRCDPISGHTALYWYRQSLGQGLEFLIYFQGNSAPDKSGLPSDRFSAERTGGSVSTLTIQRTQQEDSAVYLCASSSGQGTAGELFFGEGSRLTVL.

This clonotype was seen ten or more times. The CDR3 protein is CASGDQPQHF. The CDR3 DNA reads as TGTGCCAGCGGGGATCAGCCCCAGCATTTT. The chain uses TRBV2 and TRBJ1-5; D is unclear. Deletions cut 8 bases from V and 5 bases from J, with 4 bases between. This CDR3 is built from 10 residues. Germline V gene data show CDR1 as SNHLY and CDR2 as FYNNEI. The complete variable domain, with remaining parts taken from reference TRBV2 and TRBJ1-5, reads EPEVTQTPSHQVTQMGQEVILRCVPISNHLYFYWYRQILGQKVEFLVSFYNNEISEKSEIFDDQFSVERPDGSNFTLKIRSTKLEDSAMYFCASGDQPQHFGDGTRLSIL.

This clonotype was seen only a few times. Written as DNA, the CDR3 is TGCAGCGTTGACCGGGACAGTGGAAACACCATATATTTT. This gives the protein CSVDRDSGNTIYF. The V call is TRBV29-1, the J call TRBJ1-3, with 7 nucleotides matching TRBD1. The CDR3 spans 13 residues. Losses at the gene ends were 3 bases for V and 3 bases for J; bases not matched to a gene: 2. Germline CDR1 reads SQVTM; CDR2 reads ANQGSEA. Together with reference TRBV29-1 and TRBJ1-3, the CDR3 gives the full variable domain: SAVISQKPSRDICQRGTSLTIQCQVDSQVTMMFWYRQQPGQSLTLIATANQGSEATYESGFVIDKFPISRPNLTFSTLTVSNMSPEDSSIYLCSVDRDSGNTIYFGEGSWLTVV.

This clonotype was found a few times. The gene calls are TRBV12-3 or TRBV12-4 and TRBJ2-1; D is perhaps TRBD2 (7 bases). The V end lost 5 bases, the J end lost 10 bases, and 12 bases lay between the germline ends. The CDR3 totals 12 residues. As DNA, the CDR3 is TGTGCCAGCAGTAGGGGGGGGCGGGAGCAGTTCTTC. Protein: CASSRGGREQFF.

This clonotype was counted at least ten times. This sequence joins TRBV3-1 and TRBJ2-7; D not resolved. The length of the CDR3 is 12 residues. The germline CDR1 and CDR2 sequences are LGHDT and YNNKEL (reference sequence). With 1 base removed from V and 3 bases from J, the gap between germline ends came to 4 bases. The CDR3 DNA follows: TGTGCCAGCAGCCAAGGGGGCTACGAGCAGTACTTC. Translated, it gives CASSQGGYEQYF.

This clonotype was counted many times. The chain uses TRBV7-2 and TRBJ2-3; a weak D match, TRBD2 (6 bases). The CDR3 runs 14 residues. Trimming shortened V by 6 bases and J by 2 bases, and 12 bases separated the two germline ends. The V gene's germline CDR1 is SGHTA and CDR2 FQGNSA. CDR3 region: CASSYSGYTDTQYF. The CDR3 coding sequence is TGTGCCAGCAGTTATAGCGGATACACAGATACGCAGTATTTT. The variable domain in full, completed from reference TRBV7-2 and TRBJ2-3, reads GAGVSQSPSNKVTEKGKDVELRCDPISGHTALYWYRQSLGQGLEFLIYFQGNSAPDKSGLPSDRFSAERTGGSVSTLTIQRTQQEDSAVYLCASSYSGYTDTQYFGPGTRLTVL.

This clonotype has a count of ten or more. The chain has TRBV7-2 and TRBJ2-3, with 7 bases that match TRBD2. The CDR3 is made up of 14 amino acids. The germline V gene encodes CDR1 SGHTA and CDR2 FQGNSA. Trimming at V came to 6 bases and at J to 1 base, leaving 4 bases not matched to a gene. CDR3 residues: CASRVAGRTDTQYF. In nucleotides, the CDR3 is TGTGCCAGCAGGGTAGCGGGTCGCACAGATACGCAGTATTTT.

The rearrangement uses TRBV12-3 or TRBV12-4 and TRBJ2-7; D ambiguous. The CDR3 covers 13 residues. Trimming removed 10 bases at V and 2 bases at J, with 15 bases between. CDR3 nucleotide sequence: TGTGCCAACGAACTCGACGTAGCCTACGAGCAGTACTTC. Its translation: CANELDVAYEQYF.

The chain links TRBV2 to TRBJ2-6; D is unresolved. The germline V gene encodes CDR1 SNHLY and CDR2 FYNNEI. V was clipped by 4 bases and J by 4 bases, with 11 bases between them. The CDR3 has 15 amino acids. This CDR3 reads CASSAVAIGANVLTF. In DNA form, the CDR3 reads TGTGCCAGCAGTGCGGTGGCCATCGGGGCCAACGTCCTGACTTTC.

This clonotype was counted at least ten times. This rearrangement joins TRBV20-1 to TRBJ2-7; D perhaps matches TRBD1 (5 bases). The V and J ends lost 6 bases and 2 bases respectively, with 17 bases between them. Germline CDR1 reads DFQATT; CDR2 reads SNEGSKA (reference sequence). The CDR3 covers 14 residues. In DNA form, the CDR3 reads TGCAGTGCCACCTCCCCACAGGATACCTACGAGCAGTACTTC. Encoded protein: CSATSPQDTYEQYF.

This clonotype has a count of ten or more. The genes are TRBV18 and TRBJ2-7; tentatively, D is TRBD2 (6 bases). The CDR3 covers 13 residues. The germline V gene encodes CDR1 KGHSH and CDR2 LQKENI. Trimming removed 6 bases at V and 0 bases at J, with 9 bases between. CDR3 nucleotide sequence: TGTGCCAGCTCGGGAGGAAGCTCCTACGAGCAGTACTTC. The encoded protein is CASSGGSSYEQYF.

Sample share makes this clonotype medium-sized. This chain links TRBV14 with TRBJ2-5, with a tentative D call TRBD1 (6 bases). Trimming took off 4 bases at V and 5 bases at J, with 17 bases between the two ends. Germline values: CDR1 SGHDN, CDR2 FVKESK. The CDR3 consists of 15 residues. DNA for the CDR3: TGTGCCAGCAGCCCCGGACACCAGGGGATCGAGACCCAGTACTTC. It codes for CASSPGHQGIETQYF.

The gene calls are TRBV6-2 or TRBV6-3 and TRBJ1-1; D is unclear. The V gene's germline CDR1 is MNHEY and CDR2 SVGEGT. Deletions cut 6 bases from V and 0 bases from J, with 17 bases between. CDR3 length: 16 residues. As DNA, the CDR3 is TGTGCCAGCAGCCCCCCCCTGGGAGGAATGAACACTGAAGCTTTCTTT. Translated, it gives CASSPPLGGMNTEAFF.

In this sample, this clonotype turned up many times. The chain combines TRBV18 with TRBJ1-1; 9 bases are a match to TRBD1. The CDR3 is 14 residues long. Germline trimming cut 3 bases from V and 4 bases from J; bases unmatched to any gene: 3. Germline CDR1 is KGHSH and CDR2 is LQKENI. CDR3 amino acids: CASSPTGGFTEAFF. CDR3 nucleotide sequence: TGTGCCAGCTCACCGACAGGGGGTTTCACTGAAGCTTTCTTT.

The CDR3 reads CASSLAGVNSPLHF. The CDR3 bases are TGCGCCAGCAGCTTGGCGGGGGTGAATTCACCCCTCCACTTT. The chain combines TRBV5-1 with TRBJ1-6; possibly TRBD1 for D (5 bases). Per germline, CDR1 SGHRS and CDR2 YFSETQ. This CDR3 is built from 14 residues. Trimming took 0 bases from V and 7 from J, leaving 8 bases between them.

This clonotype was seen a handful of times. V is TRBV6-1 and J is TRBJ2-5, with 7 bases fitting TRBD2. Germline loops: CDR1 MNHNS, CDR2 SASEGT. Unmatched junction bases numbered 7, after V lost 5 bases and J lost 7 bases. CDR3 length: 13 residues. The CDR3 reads CASSSGMGGTQYF. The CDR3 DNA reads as TGTGCCAGCAGTAGCGGGATGGGAGGGACCCAGTACTTC.

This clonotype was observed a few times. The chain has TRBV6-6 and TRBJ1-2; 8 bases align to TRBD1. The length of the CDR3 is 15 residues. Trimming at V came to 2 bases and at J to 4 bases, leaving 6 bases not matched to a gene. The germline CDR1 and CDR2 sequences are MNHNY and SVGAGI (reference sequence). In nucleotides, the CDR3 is TGTGCCAGCAGTTACACGGGACAGGCAACCTATGGCTACACCTTC. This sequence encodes CASSYTGQATYGYTF.

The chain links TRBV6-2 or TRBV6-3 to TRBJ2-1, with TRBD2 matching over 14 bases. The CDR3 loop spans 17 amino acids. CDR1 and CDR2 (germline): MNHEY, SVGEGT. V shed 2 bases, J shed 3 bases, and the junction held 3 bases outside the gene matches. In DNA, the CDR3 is TGTGCCAGCAGTTACAGGGGGACTAGCGGGAGCTACAATGAGCAGTTCTTC. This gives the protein CASSYRGTSGSYNEQFF.